The 17 T cell receptor beta chains reported below all come from one sample, sequenced in a study of siplizumab effects on memory and regulatory T cells (dated by TCRdb to the late 2010s). The library relied on the immunoSEQ multiplex PCR assay. The table comes from immuneACCESS by way of TCRdb, which keeps in-frame sequences with V and J called. Part of the clones is missing from these tables; in studies checked, under half for an unresolved V gene and the rest for unknown reasons. The sample records some 100,000 clones, 90% to 95% of which are singletons. Over 5.5% of the sample lies in the top ten. The sequencing sample was made of CD8+ T cells sorted from blood. These receptors were collected from a human donor in good health.

The chain is built from TRBV27 and TRBJ2-1, with 13 bases fitting TRBD2. The CDR3 contains 17 residues. The V gene's germline CDR1 is MNHEY and CDR2 SMNVEV (reference sequence). J gave up 8 bases and V 5 bases, and 12 bases lay outside the gene matches. The CDR3 DNA sequence: TGTGCCAGCAGTCTCATCCCCTTGACTAGCGGGAGGCATGAGCAGTTCTTC. Translated: CASSLIPLTSGRHEQFF.

Comments on this clone: A junction boundary mismatches the germline segment, possibly from a read error. V is TRBV9 and J is TRBJ1-3; 7 bases are shared with TRBD1. Germline CDR1 reads SGDLS; CDR2 reads YYNGEE. This CDR3 spans 16 amino acids. The CDR3 DNA follows: TGTGCCAGCAGCTCTTCAACCGGGACAGCTGGAAAGACCATATATTTT. It specifies CASSSSTGTAGKTIYF.

The chain recombines TRBV9 with TRBJ2-5; TRBD1 agrees at 8 bases. CDR1 and CDR2 (germline): SGDLS, YYNGEE. The ends lost 4 bases at V and 2 bases at J; junction bases unmatched: 7. There are 15 residues in the CDR3. CDR3 sequence (DNA): TGTGCCAGCAGCTCAGGACAGGGACCTCAAGAGACCCAGTACTTC. Its protein is CASSSGQGPQETQYF.

The chain is built from TRBV19 and TRBJ2-7, with 7 bases aligning to TRBD1. CDR3 length: 15 residues. CDR1 is LNHDA and CDR2 is SQIVND in the germline V gene (reference sequence). J gave up 2 bases and V 1 base, and 5 bases lay outside the gene matches. The CDR3 bases are TGTGCCAGTAGTATAGGATGGCAGGGGGCCTACGAGCAGTACTTC. Residues: CASSIGWQGAYEQYF.

The CDR3 coding sequence is TGTGCCAGCAGCTTTCGGACTAGCGGGGACACCGGGGAGCTGTTTTTT. It translates to CASSFRTSGDTGELFF. This chain connects TRBV5-6 to TRBJ2-2, with 12 bases lining up with TRBD2. Germline CDR1 is SGHDT and CDR2 is YYEEEE. This CDR3 comprises 16 residues. Trimming took 2 bases from V and 3 from J; bases not matched to a gene: 2.

This clone is a singleton in its sample. The chain recombines TRBV20-1 with TRBJ1-6; D ambiguous. CDR1 is DFQATT, CDR2 SNEGSKA, per germline (reference sequence). The ends were cut back, 6 bases at V and 5 bases at J, with 2 bases in the middle. This CDR3 is 10 amino acids long. The CDR3 nucleotides are TGCAGTGCAAATAATTCACCCCTCCACTTT. It translates to CSANNSPLHF.

The chain is built from TRBV27 and TRBJ2-7; TRBD1 matches at 9 bases. CDR3 length equals 14 residues. Germline CDR1 is MNHEY and CDR2 is SMNVEV (reference sequence). The CDR3 loop reads CARIQWDRVDEQYF. The CDR3 DNA sequence: TGTGCGAGGATACAATGGGACAGGGTCGACGAGCAGTACTTC.

The chain joins TRBV7-9 to TRBJ2-5; no clear D gene. The CDR3 has 14 residues. V lost 2 bases and J 1 base, leaving 8 bases between the germline ends. Looked up from germline, CDR1 is SEHNR and CDR2 is FQNEAQ (reference sequence). CDR3 sequence (DNA): TGTGCCAGCAGCTTATCTGGGCCCCAAGAGACCCAGTACTTC. It encodes CASSLSGPQETQYF.

This clone was seen once. CDR3 residues: CASSQVGTVSYEQYF. The CDR3 bases are TGCGCCAGCAGCCAAGTTGGTACAGTCTCCTACGAGCAGTACTTC. The V call is TRBV4-1, the J call TRBJ2-7; D remains unclear. V lost 1 base, J lost 0 bases, and 10 bases lay in between. The CDR3 runs to 15 residues. Germline V gives CDR1 MGHRA, CDR2 YSYEKL.

The chain uses TRBV7-3 and TRBJ2-7; D remains ambiguous. Germline CDR1 SGHTA, CDR2 FQGTGA. CDR3 length equals 14 residues. The ends were cut back, 3 bases at V and 0 bases at J, with 9 bases in the middle. This CDR3 reads CASSFGGSSYEQYF. The DNA of the CDR3 is TGTGCCAGCAGCTTCGGCGGATCCTCCTACGAGCAGTACTTC.

In this sample, this clone turned up once. The chain recombines TRBV11-3 with TRBJ2-5; D possibly uses TRBD1 or TRBD2 (5 bases each). CDR1 and CDR2 from the germline V gene are SGHNT and YENEEA. The CDR3 is made up of 15 amino acids. Deletions cut 4 bases from V and 1 base from J, with 13 bases between. CDR3: CASSSGTVGQETQYF. The CDR3 DNA follows: TGTGCCAGCAGCTCGGGGACGGTGGGCCAAGAGACCCAGTACTTC.

The chain joins TRBV7-8 to TRBJ2-1; D perhaps matches TRBD2 (5 bases). The CDR3 has 14 amino acids. V was pared by 0 bases and J by 5 bases, with 8 bases between. The germline V gene encodes CDR1 SGHVS and CDR2 FQNEAQ. The CDR3 DNA is TGTGCCAGCAGCTTAGCGGGAGTTAACAATGAGCAGTTCTTC. Amino acids: CASSLAGVNNEQFF.

The rearrangement joins TRBV13 to TRBJ2-1, with TRBD2 matching 7 bases. Germline CDR1 is PRHDT and CDR2 is FYEKMQ (reference sequence). The CDR3 sequence is 14 residues long. V shed 1 base, J shed 7 bases, and the junction held 4 bases outside the gene matches. The CDR3: CASSLAGLGNEQFF. The CDR3 DNA reads TGTGCCAGCAGCTTAGCAGGACTAGGGAATGAGCAGTTCTTC. The variable domain in full, completed from reference TRBV13 and TRBJ2-1, reads AAGVIQSPRHLIKEKRETATLKCYPIPRHDTVYWYQQGPGQDPQFLISFYEKMQSDKGSIPDRFSAQQFSDYHSELNMSSLELGDSALYFCASSLAGLGNEQFFGPGTRLTVL.

This chain connects TRBV29-1 to TRBJ1-1; the D gene is possibly TRBD1 (6 bases). This CDR3 is 13 amino acids long. Trimming stripped 7 bases from V and 0 bases from J, with 12 bases between. Germline CDR1 reads SQVTM; CDR2 reads ANQGSEA. In DNA form, the CDR3 reads TGCAGCGCCAACAGGGAGTTGAACACTGAAGCTTTCTTT. It encodes CSANRELNTEAFF.

The chain links TRBV7-8 to TRBJ2-7; TRBD1 aligns across 8 bases. The CDR3 is 15 residues long. Germline V gives CDR1 SGHVS, CDR2 FQNEAQ. The V segment lost 2 bases and the J segment 6 bases; nucleotides outside the gene matches: 9. The CDR3, as DNA: TGTGCCAGCAGCTTACGTGGGCAGGGGGCTTTCGAGCAGTACTTC. As protein: CASSLRGQGAFEQYF.

The J gene is TRBJ1-1, the V gene TRBV6-4, with unresolved D. V lost 0 bases and J lost 6, with 11 bases in between. The CDR3 runs 14 residues. Looked up from germline, CDR1 is MRHNA and CDR2 is SNTAGT. CDR3 DNA sequence: TGTGCCAGCAGTGACTCTACCGGGAGTGCTGAAGCTTTCTTT. Translated: CASSDSTGSAEAFF.

The chain carries TRBV25-1 and TRBJ2-3; the D is unclear. CDR1 and CDR2 from the germline V gene are MGHDK and SYGVNS. The CDR3 has 14 amino acids. The ends were cut back, 3 bases at V and 0 bases at J, with 7 bases in the middle. CDR3 amino acids: CASSDRLSTDTQYF. DNA for the CDR3: TGTGCCAGCAGTGACCGGCTAAGCACAGATACGCAGTATTTT.